The T cell receptor beta chain under discussion was sequenced for a study of vaccination and CD4 T cells after COVID-19. Looking at the study overall: Nasal swab PCR detected SARS-CoV-2 in convalescent patients; about 10 had mild disease, one severe. Points from the study as a whole: Researchers report that 304 of 307 vaccine-specific clones in convalescent patients proved spike mono-reactive.

The treatment: approximately nine-day PBMC culture with coronavirus spike peptide pools or control peptides (ViraFEST assay). Antigen-specific T cell expansion with peptide pools preceded TCR sequencing in the ViraFEST approach. The study sequenced cultured CD4+ T cell DNA using the Oncomine TCR Beta short-read assay. Via MiXCR, TCRdb re-called the PCR reads, giving one row per CDR3 protein. The top ten hold around 2.9% of the sample, which has tens of thousands of distinct CDR3 sequences, 43% seen once. This CDR3 spans 16 amino acids. The germline V gene encodes CDR1 SNHLY and CDR2 FYNNEI. Trimming took off 1 base at V and 2 bases at J, with 12 bases between the two ends. As to this clonotype: Its antigen is as yet unknown.

The TCR originated in a human donor who had recovered from COVID-19. The chain carries TRBV2 and TRBJ1-5; D remains ambiguous. Here the sequenced sample was CD4+ T cells from blood, cultured in vitro, taken after SARS-CoV-2 vaccination. CDR3 nucleotides: TGTGCCAGCAGTGAAGACGGGCGGTCGGGCAATCAGCCCCAGCATTTT. Its translation: CASSEDGRSGNQPQHF. Complete variable domain (other parts from reference TRBV2 and TRBJ1-5): EPEVTQTPSHQVTQMGQEVILRCVPISNHLYFYWYRQILGQKVEFLVSFYNNEISEKSEIFDDQFSVERPDGSNFTLKIRSTKLEDSAMYFCASSEDGRSGNQPQHFGDGTRLSIL.